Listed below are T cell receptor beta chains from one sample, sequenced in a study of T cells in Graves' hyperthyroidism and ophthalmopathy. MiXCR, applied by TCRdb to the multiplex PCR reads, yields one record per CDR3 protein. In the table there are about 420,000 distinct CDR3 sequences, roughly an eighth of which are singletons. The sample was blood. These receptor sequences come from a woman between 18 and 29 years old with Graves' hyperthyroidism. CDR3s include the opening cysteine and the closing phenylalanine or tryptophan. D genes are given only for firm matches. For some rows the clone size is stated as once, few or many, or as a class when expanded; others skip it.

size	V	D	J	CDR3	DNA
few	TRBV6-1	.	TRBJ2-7	CASMEADEQCF	TGTGCCAGCATGGAGGCCGACGAGCAGTGCTTC
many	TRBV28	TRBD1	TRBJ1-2	CASTSTGTNYGYTF	TGTGCCAGCACCTCGACAGGGACTAACTATGGCTACACCTTC
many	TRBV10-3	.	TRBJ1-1	CATGSWGTQNTEAFF	TGTGCCACCGGGTCGTGGGGCACTCAGAACACTGAAGCTTTCTTT
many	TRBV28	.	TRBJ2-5	CASKLVRQETQYF	TGTGCCAGTAAACTAGTCCGTCAAGAGACCCAGTACTTC
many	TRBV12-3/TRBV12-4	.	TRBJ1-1	CASSLGRRTEAFF	TGTGCCAGCAGCCTGGGGAGGCGGACTGAAGCTTTCTTT
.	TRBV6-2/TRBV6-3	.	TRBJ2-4	CASRRVAKNIQYF	TGTGCCAGCAGAAGGGTGGCCAAAAACATTCAGTACTTC
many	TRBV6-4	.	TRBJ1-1	CASSTDSNTEAFF	TGTGCCAGCAGTACAGACTCGAACACTGAAGCTTTCTTT
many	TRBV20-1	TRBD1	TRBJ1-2	CSALVDRENYGYTF	TGCAGTGCTCTCGTGGACAGGGAGAACTATGGCTACACCTTC
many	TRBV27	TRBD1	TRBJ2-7	CASRYGGTGPNEQYF	TGTGCCAGCAGATACGGCGGGACAGGTCCAAACGAGCAGTACTTC
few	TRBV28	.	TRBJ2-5	CASSPGIMHTRETQYF	TGTGCCAGCAGTCCAGGAATTATGCATACAAGGGAGACCCAGTACTTC
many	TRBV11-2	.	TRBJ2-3	CASSLSPGDTQYF	TGTGCCAGCAGCTTAAGTCCAGGAGATACGCAGTATTTT
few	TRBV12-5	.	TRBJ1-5	CASGNNQPQHF	TGTGCTAGTGGGAACAATCAGCCCCAGCATTTT
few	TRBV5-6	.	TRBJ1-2	CASTSLNRYDGYTF	TGTGCCAGCACCTCTTTGAACCGCTACGATGGCTACACCTTC
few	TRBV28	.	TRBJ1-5	CASSLFGFHNQPQHF	TGTGCCAGCAGTTTATTTGGGTTTCACAATCAGCCCCAGCATTTT
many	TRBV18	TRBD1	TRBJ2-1	CASSPPGQGPPFF	TGTGCCAGCTCACCACCGGGACAGGGTCCGCCGTTCTTC
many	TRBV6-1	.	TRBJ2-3	CASSAFGPADTQYF	TGTGCCAGCAGTGCCTTCGGCCCAGCAGATACGCAGTATTTT
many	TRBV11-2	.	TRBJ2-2	CASSRTLSNTGELFF	TGTGCCAGCAGCCGGACTCTCTCGAACACCGGGGAGCTGTTTTTT
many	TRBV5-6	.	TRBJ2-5	CASSLLTGTPGYF	TGTGCCAGCAGCCTACTAACCGGGACGCCCGGGTACTTC
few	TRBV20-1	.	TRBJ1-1	CSASHSSYTEAFF	TGCAGTGCTAGTCACAGTTCGTACACTGAAGCTTTCTTT
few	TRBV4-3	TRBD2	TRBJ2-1	CASSQDRSGGRNEQFF	TGCGCCAGCAGCCAAGATAGATCGGGAGGTCGTAATGAGCAGTTCTTC
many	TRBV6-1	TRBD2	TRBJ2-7	CASRTSGSLYEQYF	TGTGCCAGCAGGACTAGCGGAAGCCTATACGAGCAGTACTTC
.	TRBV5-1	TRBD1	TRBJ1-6	CASSLATGDGSPLHF	TGCGCCAGCAGCTTGGCCACAGGGGACGGCTCACCCCTCCACTTT
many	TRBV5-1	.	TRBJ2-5	CASSLNQVWGFGETQYF	TGCGCCAGCAGCTTGAACCAGGTGTGGGGATTTGGAGAGACCCAGTACTTC
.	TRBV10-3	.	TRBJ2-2	CATRQDNTGELFF	TGTGCCACCCGACAGGATAACACCGGGGAGCTGTTTTTT
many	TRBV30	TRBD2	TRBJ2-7	CAWREPGLGSYEQYF	TGTGCCTGGAGAGAACCGGGACTAGGCTCCTACGAGCAGTACTTC
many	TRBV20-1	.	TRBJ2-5	CSARGRASSWSQYF	TGCAGTGCTAGGGGCCGGGCCTCTTCCTGGAGCCAGTACTTC
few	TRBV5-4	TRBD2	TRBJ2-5	CASSWELAGGQETQYF	TGTGCCAGCAGCTGGGAACTAGCGGGAGGGCAAGAGACCCAGTACTTC
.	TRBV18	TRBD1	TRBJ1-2	CASSPGTGVGYGYTF	TGTGCCAGCTCACCAGGGACAGGGGTGGGATATGGCTACACCTTC
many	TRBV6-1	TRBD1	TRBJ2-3	CASRAGDRGTDTQYF	TGTGCCAGCAGAGCGGGGGACAGGGGGACAGATACGCAGTATTTT
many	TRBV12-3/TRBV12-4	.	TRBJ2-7	CASSLESSYEQYF	TGTGCCAGCAGTTTAGAGAGCTCCTACGAGCAGTACTTC
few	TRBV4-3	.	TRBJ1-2	CVSSPSPSYGYTF	TGCGTCAGCAGCCCGAGCCCGAGCTATGGCTACACCTTC
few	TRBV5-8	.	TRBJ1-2	CASSPRQTGNYGYTF	TGTGCCAGCAGCCCGAGACAAACAGGCAACTATGGCTACACCTTC
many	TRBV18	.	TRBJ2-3	CASSPPTRTDTQYF	TGTGCCAGCTCACCGCCCACTAGAACAGATACGCAGTATTTT
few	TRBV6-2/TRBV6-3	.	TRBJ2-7	CASSRAALGYEQYF	TGTGCCAGCTCCCGGGCGGCCTTAGGGTACGAGCAGTACTTC
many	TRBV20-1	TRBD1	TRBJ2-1	CSASDGQGGNEQFF	TGCAGTGCTAGTGACGGACAGGGGGGGAATGAGCAGTTCTTC
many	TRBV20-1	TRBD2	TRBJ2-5	CSAGLAGAGETQYF	TGCAGTGCTGGGTTGGCGGGAGCGGGAGAGACCCAGTACTTC
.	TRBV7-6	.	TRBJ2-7	CASSLFGASYEQYF	TGTGCCAGCAGCTTATTCGGGGCCTCCTACGAGCAGTACTTC
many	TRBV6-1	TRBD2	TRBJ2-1	CASRTSGSLNEQFF	TGTGCCAGCAGGACTAGCGGGAGCCTCAATGAGCAGTTCTTC
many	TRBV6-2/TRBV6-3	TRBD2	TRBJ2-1	CASRPTVLRLAGEYNEQFF	TGTGCCAGCAGGCCCACGGTGCTTCGGTTGGCGGGAGAATACAATGAGCAGTTCTTC
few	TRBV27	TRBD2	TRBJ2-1	CASSSGLAGGPVRHEQFF	TGTGCCAGCAGTTCCGGGCTAGCGGGAGGGCCGGTTCGCCATGAGCAGTTCTTC
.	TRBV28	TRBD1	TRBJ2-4	CASSTRQGQRDIQYF	TGTGCCAGCAGTACCCGACAGGGGCAAAGGGACATTCAGTACTTC
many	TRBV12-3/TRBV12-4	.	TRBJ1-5	CASSLSGRPQHF	TGTGCCAGCAGTTTATCTGGTCGGCCCCAGCATTTT
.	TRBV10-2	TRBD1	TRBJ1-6	CASSEELRGGSPLHF	TGCGCCAGCAGTGAGGAACTCAGGGGGGGCTCACCCCTCCACTTT
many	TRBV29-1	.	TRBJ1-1	CSVERGAGNTEAFF	TGCAGCGTTGAACGCGGGGCCGGGAACACTGAAGCTTTCTTT
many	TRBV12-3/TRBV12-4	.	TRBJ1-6	CASSLAGGRGNSPLHF	TGTGCCAGCAGTTTAGCGGGAGGCCGGGGGAATTCACCCCTCCACTTT
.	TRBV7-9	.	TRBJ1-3	CASSRWTAISGNTIYF	TGTGCCAGCAGCCGCTGGACGGCGATCTCTGGAAACACCATATATTTT
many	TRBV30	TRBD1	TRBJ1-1	CACYGQGAMNTEAFF	TGTGCCTGTTATGGACAGGGGGCTATGAACACTGAAGCTTTCTTT
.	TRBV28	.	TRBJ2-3	CASRFRPPDTDTQYF	TGTGCCAGCAGGTTTCGTCCCCCAGACACAGATACGCAGTATTTT